This T cell receptor (beta chain) derives from a study of cytomegalovirus exposure and HLA in healthy donors. Vbeta (60) and Jbeta (13) primers were used in the PCR. The repertoire was sequenced with immunoSEQ multiplex PCR; TCRdb's copy has only in-frame clones and lacks some. The sample data list more than 25,000 clones. The CDR3 runs 16 residues. Germline CDR1 reads SGHNT; CDR2 reads YYREEE (reference sequence). With V trimmed by 4 bases and J by 1 base, 3 bases remained unmatched. The chain couples TRBV5-4 to TRBJ1-4, with 11 positions matching TRBD1. The sequenced sample was PBMCs. The sequence was obtained from a man under 40 in good health and CMV-seronegative. CDR3 DNA: TGTGCCAGCAGCAAGGGACAGGGGGGAACTAATGAAAAACTGTTTTTT. This encodes CASSKGQGGTNEKLFF.